The clone carrying this T cell receptor (beta chain) was counted many times. CDR1 is SGHVS and CDR2 is FQNEAQ in the germline V gene. The V end lost 1 base, the J end lost 4 bases, and 13 bases lay between the germline ends. The CDR3 covers 15 residues. The data were obtained in a study of early T cells in non-severe SARS-CoV-2 infection. Attached unique molecular identifiers marked individual cDNA molecules. MiXCR, run by TCRdb on the 5' RACE reads, gives a single entry per CDR3 protein. The table includes some 64,000 distinct CDR3 sequences, 9.5% to 14% detected once. The sequence was collected from an adult who was a healthcare worker with PCR-confirmed SARS-CoV-2 infection or an uninfected control (not recorded which). The sample taken for sequencing was whole blood. The rearrangement links TRBV7-8 to TRBJ1-1; no firm D call. CDR3 region: CASSLVQRMGTEAFF. Written as DNA, the CDR3 is TGTGCCAGCAGCTTAGTTCAGCGGATGGGCACTGAAGCTTTCTTT.